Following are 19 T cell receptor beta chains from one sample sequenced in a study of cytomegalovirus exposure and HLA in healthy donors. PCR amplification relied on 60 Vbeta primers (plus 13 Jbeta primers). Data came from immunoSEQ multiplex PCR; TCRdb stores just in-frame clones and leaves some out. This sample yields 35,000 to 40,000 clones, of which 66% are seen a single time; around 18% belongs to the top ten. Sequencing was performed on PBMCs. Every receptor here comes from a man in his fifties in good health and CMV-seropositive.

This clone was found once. CDR3 nucleotides: TGCGCCAGCAGCCAAGATCGAATCAGGGATACCTATGGCTACACCTTC. Translated, it gives CASSQDRIRDTYGYTF. The V and J genes are TRBV4-3 and TRBJ1-2; tentative D call: TRBD1 (5 bases). Germline V lookup: CDR1 LGHNA, CDR2 YSLEER. This CDR3 comprises 16 residues. V was trimmed by 0 bases and J by 4 bases, leaving 15 bases between them.

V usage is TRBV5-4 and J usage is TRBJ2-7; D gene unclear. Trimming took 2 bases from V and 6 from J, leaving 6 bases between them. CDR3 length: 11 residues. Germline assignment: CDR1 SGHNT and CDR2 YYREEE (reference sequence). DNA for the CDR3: TGTGCCAGCAGCTTCGGTCTCGAGCAGTACTTC. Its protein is CASSFGLEQYF.

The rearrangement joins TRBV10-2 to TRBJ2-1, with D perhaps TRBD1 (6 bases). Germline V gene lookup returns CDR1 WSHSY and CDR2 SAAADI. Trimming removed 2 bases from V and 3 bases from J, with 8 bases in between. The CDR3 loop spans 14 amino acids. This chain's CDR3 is CASSEGQYYNEQFF. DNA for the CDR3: TGCGCCAGCAGTGAGGGACAGTACTACAATGAGCAGTTCTTC.

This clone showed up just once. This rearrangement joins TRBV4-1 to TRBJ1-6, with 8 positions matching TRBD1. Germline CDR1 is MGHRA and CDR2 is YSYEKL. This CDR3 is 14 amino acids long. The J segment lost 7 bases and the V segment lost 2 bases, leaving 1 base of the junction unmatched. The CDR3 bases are TGCGCCAGCAGCCAACACAGGGGGAATTCACCCCTCCACTTT. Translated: CASSQHRGNSPLHF.

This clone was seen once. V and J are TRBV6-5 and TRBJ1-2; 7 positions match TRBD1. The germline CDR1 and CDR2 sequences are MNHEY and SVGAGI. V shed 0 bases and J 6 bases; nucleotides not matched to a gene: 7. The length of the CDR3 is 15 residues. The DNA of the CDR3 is TGTGCCAGCAGTTACTCCCGAGGGGGCGCGGATGGCTACACCTTC. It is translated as CASSYSRGGADGYTF.

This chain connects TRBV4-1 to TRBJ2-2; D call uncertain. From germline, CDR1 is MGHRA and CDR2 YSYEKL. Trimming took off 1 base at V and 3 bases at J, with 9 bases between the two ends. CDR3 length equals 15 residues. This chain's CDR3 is CASSQVLRDTGELFF. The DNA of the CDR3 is TGCGCCAGCAGCCAAGTTCTACGAGACACCGGGGAGCTGTTTTTT.

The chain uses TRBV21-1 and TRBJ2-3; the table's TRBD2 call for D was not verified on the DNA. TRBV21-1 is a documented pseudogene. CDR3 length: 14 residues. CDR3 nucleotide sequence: TGTGCCACTCCCCTCCGGAGTGGCACAGATACGCAGTATTTT. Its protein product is CATPLRSGTDTQYF.

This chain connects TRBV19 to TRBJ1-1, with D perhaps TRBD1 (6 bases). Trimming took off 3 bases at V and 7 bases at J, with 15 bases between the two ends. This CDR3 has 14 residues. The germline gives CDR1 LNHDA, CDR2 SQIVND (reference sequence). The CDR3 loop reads CASSMGRGMVEAFF. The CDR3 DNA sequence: TGTGCCAGTAGTATGGGCAGGGGAATGGTTGAAGCTTTCTTT.

The CDR3 protein is CASSPGFGNTIYF. The CDR3 DNA follows: TGTGCCAGCAGTCCAGGGTTCGGAAACACCATATATTTT. V is TRBV7-3 and J is TRBJ1-3; tentative D call: TRBD1 (5 bases). CDR1 SGHTA and CDR2 FQGTGA come from the germline V gene. V was trimmed by 6 bases and J by 4 bases, leaving 10 bases between them. The CDR3 covers 13 residues.

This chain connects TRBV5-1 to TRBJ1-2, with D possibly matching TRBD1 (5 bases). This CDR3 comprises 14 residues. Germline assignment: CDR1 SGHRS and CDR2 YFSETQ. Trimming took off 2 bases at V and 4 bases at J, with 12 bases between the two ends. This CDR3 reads CASSFGDGGYGYTF. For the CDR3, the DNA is TGCGCCAGCAGCTTCGGGGACGGGGGCTATGGCTACACCTTC.

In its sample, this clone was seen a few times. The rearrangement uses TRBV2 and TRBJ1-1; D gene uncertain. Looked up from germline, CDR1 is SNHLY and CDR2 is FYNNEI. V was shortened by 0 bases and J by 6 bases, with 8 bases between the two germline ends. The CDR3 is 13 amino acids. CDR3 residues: CASSEARGAEAFF. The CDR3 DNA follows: TGTGCCAGCAGTGAAGCGCGAGGAGCTGAAGCTTTCTTT.

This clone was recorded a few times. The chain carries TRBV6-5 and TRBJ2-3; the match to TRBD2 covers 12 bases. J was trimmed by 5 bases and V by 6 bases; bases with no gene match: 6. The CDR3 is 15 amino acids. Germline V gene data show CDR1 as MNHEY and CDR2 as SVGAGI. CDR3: CASRVTSGGKDTQYF. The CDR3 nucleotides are TGTGCCAGCAGGGTAACTAGCGGGGGGAAAGATACGCAGTATTTT.

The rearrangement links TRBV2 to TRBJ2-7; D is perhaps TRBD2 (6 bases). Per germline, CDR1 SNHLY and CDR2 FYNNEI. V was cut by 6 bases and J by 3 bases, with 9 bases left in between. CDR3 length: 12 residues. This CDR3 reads CASRGDFYEQYF. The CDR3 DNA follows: TGTGCCAGCAGGGGGGACTTCTACGAGCAGTACTTC.

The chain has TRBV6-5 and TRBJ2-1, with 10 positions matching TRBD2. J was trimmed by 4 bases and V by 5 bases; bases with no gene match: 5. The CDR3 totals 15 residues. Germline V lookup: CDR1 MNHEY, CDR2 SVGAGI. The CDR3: CASSQLAGIYNEQFF. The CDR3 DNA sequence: TGTGCCAGCAGTCAACTAGCGGGGATTTACAATGAGCAGTTCTTC.

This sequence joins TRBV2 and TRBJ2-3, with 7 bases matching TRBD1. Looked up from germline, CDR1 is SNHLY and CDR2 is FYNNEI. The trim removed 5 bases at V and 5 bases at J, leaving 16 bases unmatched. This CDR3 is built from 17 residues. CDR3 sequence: CASSLETGTVTEDTQYF. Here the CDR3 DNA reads TGTGCCAGCAGTTTAGAGACAGGGACGGTTACCGAAGATACGCAGTATTTT.

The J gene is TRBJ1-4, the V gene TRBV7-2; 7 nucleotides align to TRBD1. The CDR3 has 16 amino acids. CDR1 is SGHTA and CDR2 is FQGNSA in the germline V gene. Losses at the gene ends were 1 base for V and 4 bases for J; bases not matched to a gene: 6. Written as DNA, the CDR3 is TGTGCCAGCAGCTTAGTTGGACAGGAGTATAATGAAAAACTGTTTTTT. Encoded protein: CASSLVGQEYNEKLFF.

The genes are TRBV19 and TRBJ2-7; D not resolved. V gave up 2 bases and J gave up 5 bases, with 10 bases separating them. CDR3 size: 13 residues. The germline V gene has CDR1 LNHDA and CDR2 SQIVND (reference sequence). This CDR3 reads CASSIKEQHEQYF. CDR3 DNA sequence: TGTGCCAGTAGTATAAAGGAACAGCACGAGCAGTACTTC.

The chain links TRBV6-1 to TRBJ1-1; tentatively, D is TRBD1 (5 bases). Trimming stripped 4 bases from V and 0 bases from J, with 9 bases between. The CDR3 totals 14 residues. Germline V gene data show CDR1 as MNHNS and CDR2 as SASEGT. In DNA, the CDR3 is TGTGCCAGCAGTGGCAGGGAAATGAACACTGAAGCTTTCTTT. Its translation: CASSGREMNTEAFF.

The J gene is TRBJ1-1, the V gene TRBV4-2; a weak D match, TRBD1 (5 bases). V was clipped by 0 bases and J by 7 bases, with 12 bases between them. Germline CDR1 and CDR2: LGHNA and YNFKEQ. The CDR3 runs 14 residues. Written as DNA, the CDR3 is TGTGCCAGCAGCCAAGAAAGGGGCAGCCTTGAAGCTTTCTTT. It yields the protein CASSQERGSLEAFF.